This entry lists 2 T cell receptor beta chains sequenced from one sample in a study of PD-1 and CTLA-4 blockade in melanoma. Generated by immunoSEQ multiplex PCR, the TCRdb table keeps only in-frame clones and is missing some. In the table there are 20,000 to 25,000 clones, about 91% of which are singletons. Specimen: CD8+ T cells from peripheral blood, collected before anti-PD-1 treatment. Every receptor here comes from a human donor with melanoma.

The chain combines TRBV18 with TRBJ1-5; no firm D call. The CDR3 contains 15 residues. Trimming pared 6 bases from V and 2 bases from J, leaving 14 bases between. CDR1 and CDR2 from the germline V gene are KGHSH and LQKENI. The CDR3 is CASSVGGSGNQPQHF. The CDR3 bases are TGTGCCAGCTCCGTAGGAGGGTCTGGCAATCAGCCCCAGCATTTT.

The V and J genes are TRBV7-9 and TRBJ1-2, with 8 positions matching TRBD1. V lost 5 bases, J lost 1 base, and 6 bases stayed unmatched. CDR1 and CDR2 from the germline V gene are SEHNR and FQNEAQ (reference sequence). The CDR3 is made up of 15 amino acids. As DNA, the CDR3 is TGTGCCAGCAGCCCAGGGACAGGAGATAACTATGGCTACACCTTC. It encodes CASSPGTGDNYGYTF.